This is a list of T cell receptor beta chains from one sample in a study of blood T cell repertoires in COVID-19. The protocol was immunoSEQ multiplex PCR, while the TCRdb copy is restricted to in-frame clones and leaves out a portion. Found here are roughly 410,000 clones, about 89% of them singletons; the top ten hold about 2.5%. The sequenced sample consisted of peripheral blood. The source is a woman aged 60 to 75 with COVID-19, enrolled during active disease. Each CDR3 is given without its conserved first and last residue.

V gene	J gene	CDR3 protein
TRBV27	TRBJ1-2	ASRIGGAGANYGYT
TRBV13	TRBJ2-2	ASTYRQTANTGELF
TRBV2	TRBJ2-4	ASSEARGRVENIQY
TRBV7-2	TRBJ1-2	ASSLVAGTGWAYGYT
TRBV18	TRBJ2-3	ASSPLGGASYTDTQY
TRBV10-2	TRBJ1-1	ASSEEQGHFMNTEAF
TRBV3-1/TRBV3-2	TRBJ1-1	ASSQLGGVAEAF
TRBV2	TRBJ1-3	ARSTGDSGNTIY
TRBV6-5	TRBJ2-7	ASSYGAVSSYEQY
TRBV5-1	TRBJ2-5	ASSLGDRGSETQY
TRBV3-1/TRBV3-2	TRBJ2-1	ASSQGVPYNEQF
TRBV12-5	TRBJ2-3	ASGFSAGDFTDTQY
TRBV19	TRBJ2-7	ASSIVTGPYEQY
TRBV6-6	TRBJ2-7	ASSFRQGGMNEQY
TRBV12-3/TRBV12-4	TRBJ1-5	ASSRQGVQPQH
TRBV6-5	TRBJ1-1	ASSPPDRAEAF
TRBV3-1/TRBV3-2	TRBJ1-1	ASSQDLGQGTF
TRBV14	TRBJ2-3	ASNGQFTDTQY
TRBV5-1	TRBJ2-2	ASSLRSPFQGELF
TRBV19	TRBJ2-2	ASTKTGSVGGELF
TRBV19	TRBJ2-5	ASSIVDSQETQY
TRBV5-8	TRBJ2-5	ASSLGTGRQETQY
TRBV6-1	TRBJ1-5	ASSEGQGYSNQPQH
TRBV2	TRBJ1-4	ASSVQGGPNEKLF
TRBV14	TRBJ1-2	ASSPGQGYGYT
TRBV19	TRBJ1-5	ASSIGRGAGQPQH
TRBV19	TRBJ2-1	ASSSRAGGLNEQF
TRBV7-3	TRBJ2-1	ASSLTGLAGGEQF
TRBV29-1	TRBJ2-3	SADATESITDTQY
TRBV5-1	TRBJ2-1	ASSLVVGPEFEQF
TRBV24-1	TRBJ2-3	ATSDGTDTDTQY
TRBV2	TRBJ2-2	ASSGGGLLGAGELF
TRBV28	TRBJ1-2	ASRLAGGFYGYT